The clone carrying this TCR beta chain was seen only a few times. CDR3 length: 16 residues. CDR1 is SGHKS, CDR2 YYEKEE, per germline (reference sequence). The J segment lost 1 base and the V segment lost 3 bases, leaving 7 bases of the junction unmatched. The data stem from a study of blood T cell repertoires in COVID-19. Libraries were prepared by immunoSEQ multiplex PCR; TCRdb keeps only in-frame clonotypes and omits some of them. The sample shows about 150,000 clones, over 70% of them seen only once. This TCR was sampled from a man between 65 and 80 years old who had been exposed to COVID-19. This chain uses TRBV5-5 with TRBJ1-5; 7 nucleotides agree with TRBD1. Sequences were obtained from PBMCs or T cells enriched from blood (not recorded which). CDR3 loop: CASSSGGTASNQPQHF. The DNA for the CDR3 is TGTGCCAGCAGCTCAGGAGGGACAGCGAGCAATCAGCCCCAGCATTTT.